This TCR beta chain comes out of a study of control samples from healthy donors and cancer patients. This table comes from immunoSEQ multiplex PCR, and its TCRdb copy is limited to in-frame clones, with some not included. The sample carries roughly 190,000 clones, around 92% recorded once. This sequence originates from a woman younger than 45 in good health. The specimen was blood.

CDR3 nucleotides: TGTGCCAGCAGCCCTAATCCGGGCACAGGGGAGGCGAAGACCCAGTACTTC. It specifies CASSPNPGTGEAKTQYF. The V gene is TRBV9, the J gene TRBJ2-5, with D possibly TRBD1 on 7 matching bases. This CDR3 region has 17 residues. With 4 bases removed from V and 6 bases from J, the gap between germline ends came to 25 bases. Germline CDR1 reads SGDLS; CDR2 reads YYNGEE.